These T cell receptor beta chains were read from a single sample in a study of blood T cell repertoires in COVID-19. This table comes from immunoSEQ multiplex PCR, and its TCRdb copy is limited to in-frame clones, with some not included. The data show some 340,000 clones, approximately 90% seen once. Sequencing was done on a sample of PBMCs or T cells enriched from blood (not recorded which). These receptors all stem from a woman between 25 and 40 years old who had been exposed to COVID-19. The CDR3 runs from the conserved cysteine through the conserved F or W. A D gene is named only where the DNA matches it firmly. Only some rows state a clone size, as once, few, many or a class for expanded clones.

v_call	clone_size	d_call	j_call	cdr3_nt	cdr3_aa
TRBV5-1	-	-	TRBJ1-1	TGCGCCAGCAGCTTGGACGGTCAATACACTGAAGCTTTCTTT	CASSLDGQYTEAFF
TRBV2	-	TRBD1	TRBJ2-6	TGTGCCAGCAGTGCTGACAGGGCTGGGGCCAACGTCCTGACTTTC	CASSADRAGANVLTF
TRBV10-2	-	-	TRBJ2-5	TGCGCCAGCAGTTGGGAGCGTATTCAAGAGACCCAGTACTTC	CASSWERIQETQYF
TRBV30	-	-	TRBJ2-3	TGTGCCTTGGCGGGGAGCACAGATACGCAGTATTTT	CALAGSTDTQYF
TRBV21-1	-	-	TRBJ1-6	TGTGCCACAACGCGGGGAGGGATTACGGTTCCCTATAATTCACCCCTCCACTTT	CATTRGGITVPYNSPLHF
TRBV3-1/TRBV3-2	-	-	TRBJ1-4	TGTGCCAGCAGCCACAGGGATGAAAAACTGTTTTTT	CASSHRDEKLFF
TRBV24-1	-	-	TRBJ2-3	TGTGCCACCAGTGCTAGCGTGGGTACGCAGTATTTT	CATSASVGTQYF
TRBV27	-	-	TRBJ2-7	TGTGCCAGCAGTTTATCGTGGCGGAGTCCCTACGAGCAGTACTTC	CASSLSWRSPYEQYF
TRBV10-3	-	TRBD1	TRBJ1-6	TGTGCCATCAGCTTGGGACAGGAGAATTCACCCCTCCACTTT	CAISLGQENSPLHF
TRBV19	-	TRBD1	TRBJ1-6	TGTGCCAGTAGGACAGGGGGGGATTCACCCCTCCACTTT	CASRTGGDSPLHF
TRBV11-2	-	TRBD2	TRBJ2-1	TGTGCCAGCAGCTTAGGGACGCTAGCGGGGGGGTACAATGAGCAGTTCTTC	CASSLGTLAGGYNEQFF
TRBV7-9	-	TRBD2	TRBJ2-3	TGTGCCAGCAGCTTAGCGGGGGGACTAGCGGGGACAGATACGCAGTATTTT	CASSLAGGLAGTDTQYF
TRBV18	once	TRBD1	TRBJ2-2	TGTGCCAGCTCACCACCGGACAGGGGGCTTCCCGCGTCCGGGGAGCTGTTTTTT	CASSPPDRGLPASGELFF
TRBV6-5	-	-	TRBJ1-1	TGTGCCAGCAGTTACGGAGGGCCGATCGAAGCTTTCTTT	CASSYGGPIEAFF
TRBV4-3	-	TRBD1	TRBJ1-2	TGCGCCAGCAGCCAAGCTGGGACAGGGACAAACTATGGCTACACCTTC	CASSQAGTGTNYGYTF
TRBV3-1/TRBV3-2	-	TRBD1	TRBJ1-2	TGTGCCAGCAGCCGGGACAGGGTCTATGGCTACACCTTC	CASSRDRVYGYTF
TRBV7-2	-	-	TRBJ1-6	TGTGCCAGCAGCATAACCCGGGGGGGTTCACCCCTCCACTTT	CASSITRGGSPLHF
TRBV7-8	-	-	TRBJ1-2	TGTGCCAGCAGCTTACTGGGGGCGGATGGCTACACCTTC	CASSLLGADGYTF
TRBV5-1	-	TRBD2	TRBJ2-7	TGCGCCAGCAGCTTGGTACGGGGGGTTCGCTACGAGCAGTACTTC	CASSLVRGVRYEQYF
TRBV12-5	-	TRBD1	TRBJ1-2	TGTGCTAGTGGTACAGGGGCCGGGGGCTACACCTTC	CASGTGAGGYTF
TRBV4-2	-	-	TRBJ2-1	TGTGCCAGCAGCCAAGCTAGGAACAATGAGCAGTTCTTC	CASSQARNNEQFF
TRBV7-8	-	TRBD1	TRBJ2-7	TGTGCCAGCACCCACCGGGACAGCCTGAACGAGCAGTACTTC	CASTHRDSLNEQYF
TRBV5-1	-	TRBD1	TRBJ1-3	TGCGCCAGCAGCTTGGGGGCCATGGGACAGGGATTAAACACCATATATTTT	CASSLGAMGQGLNTIYF
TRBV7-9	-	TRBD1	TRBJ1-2	TGTGCCAGCAGACAGGGGGGAAGCGGCTACACCTTC	CASRQGGSGYTF
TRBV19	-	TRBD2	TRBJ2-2	TGTGCCAGTAGTAACCGGCTAGCGGGCACCGGGGAGCTGTTTTTT	CASSNRLAGTGELFF
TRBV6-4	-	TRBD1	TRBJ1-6	TGTGCCAGCAGTGACTCTGGGACAGGGGAGTCACCCCTCCACTTT	CASSDSGTGESPLHF
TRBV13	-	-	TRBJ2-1	TGTGCCAGCAGCCTACTCCGACAGCGAGGAGGGAATGAGCAGTTCTTC	CASSLLRQRGGNEQFF
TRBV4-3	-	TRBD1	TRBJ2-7	TGCGCCAGCAGCCAAGATTGGGACAGGACCTACGAGCAGTACTTC	CASSQDWDRTYEQYF
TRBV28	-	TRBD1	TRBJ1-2	TGTGCCAGCAGTCCGCCGGGACAGGGGGCCGCTAACTATGGCTACACCTTC	CASSPPGQGAANYGYTF
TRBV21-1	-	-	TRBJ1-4	TGTGGATTCTGGGACAGGGATGAAAAACTGTTTTTT	CGFWDRDEKLFF
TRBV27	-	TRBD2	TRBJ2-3	TGTGCCAGTTCTTTCGGGGGGACCTCCAGCACAGATACGCAGTATTTT	CASSFGGTSSTDTQYF
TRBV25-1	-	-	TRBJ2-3	TGTGCCACCTTAGCAGATACGCAGTATTTT	CATLADTQYF
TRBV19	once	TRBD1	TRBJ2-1	TGTGCCAGTAGGACTTACGGGACAGGGGCCCATGAGCAGTTCTTC	CASRTYGTGAHEQFF
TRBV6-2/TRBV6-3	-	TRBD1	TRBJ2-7	TGTGCCAGCAGTCCGGGACAGGTACACTACGAGCAGTACTTC	CASSPGQVHYEQYF
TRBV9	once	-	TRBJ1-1	TGTGCCAGCAGCCGGACTGGAGATGAAGCTTTCTTT	CASSRTGDEAFF
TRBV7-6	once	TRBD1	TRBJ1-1	TGTGCCAGCAGCTATGGGACAGGGCAGACTGAAGCTTTCTTT	CASSYGTGQTEAFF
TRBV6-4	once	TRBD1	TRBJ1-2	TGTGCCAGCAGCCGGGACAGGGGAGACGCCTATGGCTACACCTTC	CASSRDRGDAYGYTF
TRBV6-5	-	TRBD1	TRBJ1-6	TGTGCCAGCAGTTACGGGACAGGCTATAATTCACCCCTCCACTTT	CASSYGTGYNSPLHF
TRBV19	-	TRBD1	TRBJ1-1	TGTGCCAGTAGTATGGGCGGTGGACAGGGGGCGGCTGAAGCTTTCTTT	CASSMGGGQGAAEAFF
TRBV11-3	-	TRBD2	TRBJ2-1	TGTGCCAGCAGCTTAAGCTCGCGGGGGGACTACAATGAGCAGTTCTTC	CASSLSSRGDYNEQFF
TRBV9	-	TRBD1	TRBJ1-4	TGTGCCAGCAGCGCCCCCACAGGGGAAGGCGAAAAACTGTTTTTT	CASSAPTGEGEKLFF
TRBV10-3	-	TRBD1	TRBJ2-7	TGTGCCATCAGTGGCGACAGGGGGACGCAGTACTTC	CAISGDRGTQYF
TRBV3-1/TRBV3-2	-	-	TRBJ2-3	TGTGCCAGCAGCCAAGTACTTTCTACGCAGTATTTT	CASSQVLSTQYF
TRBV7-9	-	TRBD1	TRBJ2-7	TGTGCCAGCAGCTCGACAGGGGATCTGCCCTACGAGCAGTACTTC	CASSSTGDLPYEQYF
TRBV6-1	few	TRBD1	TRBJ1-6	TGTGCCAGCAGTGAAAGGGTGAGACAGGGCGGTTCACCCCTCCACTTT	CASSERVRQGGSPLHF
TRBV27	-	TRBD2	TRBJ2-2	TGTGCCAGCAGAATACTAGCGAAGAAGAACACCGGGGAGCTGTTTTTT	CASRILAKKNTGELFF
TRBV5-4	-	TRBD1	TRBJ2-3	TGTGCCAGCAGCCCCCGGACAGGGGGCGGTTCTACGCAGTATTTT	CASSPRTGGGSTQYF
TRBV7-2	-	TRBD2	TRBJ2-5	TGTGCCAGCAGCTTAGGGGTACGGGAGGTGACCCAGTACTTC	CASSLGVREVTQYF
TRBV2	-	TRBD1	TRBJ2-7	TGTGCCAGCAGGGATTACCGGGACAGGGAGTACGAGCAGTACTTC	CASRDYRDREYEQYF
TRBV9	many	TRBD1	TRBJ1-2	TGTGCCAGCAGCGGGACAGGGGGCGCCGATGGCTACACCTTC	CASSGTGGADGYTF
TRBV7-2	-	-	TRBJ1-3	TGTGCCAGCAGCTTAGGTACAGGGAGAAACACCATATATTTT	CASSLGTGRNTIYF
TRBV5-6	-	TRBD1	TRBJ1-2	TGTGCCAGCAGAGTAAAACCTGGACAGGGTAGCTATGGCTACACCTTC	CASRVKPGQGSYGYTF
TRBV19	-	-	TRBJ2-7	TGTGCCAGTAGTACCGGCCTAGCGAACTACGAGCAGTACTTC	CASSTGLANYEQYF
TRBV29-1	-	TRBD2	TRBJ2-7	TGCAGCGCTGGGGGACTAGCGGGAGGGCCTTCCCTCGAGCAGTACTTC	CSAGGLAGGPSLEQYF
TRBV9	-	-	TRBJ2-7	TGTGCCAGCAGCGTAGACCCAGGGCAGAACTCTTACGAGCAGTACTTC	CASSVDPGQNSYEQYF
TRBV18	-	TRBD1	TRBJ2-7	TGTGCCAGCTCACCAGGGACAGGCTATTACGAGCAGTACTTC	CASSPGTGYYEQYF
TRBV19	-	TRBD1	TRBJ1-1	TGTGCCAGTAGTACTGGACAGGGGCGGACTGAAGCTTTCTTT	CASSTGQGRTEAFF
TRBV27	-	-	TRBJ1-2	TGTGCCAGCAGCCCCGGAACGGGGGGATCTAACTATGGCTACACCTTC	CASSPGTGGSNYGYTF
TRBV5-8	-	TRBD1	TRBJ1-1	TGTGCCAGCAGCAGAGATAGGGAGACAGGGAAGTTCACTGAAGCTTTCTTT	CASSRDRETGKFTEAFF
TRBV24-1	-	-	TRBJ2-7	TGTGCCACCATGCTGCCCAGGGCTGACGAGCAGTACTTC	CATMLPRADEQYF